This TCR beta chain was sequenced in a study of Graves' ophthalmopathy and Graves' hyperthyroidism. This clonotype was found many times. Antigen: not known. The CDR3 has 13 residues. V lost 3 bases to trimming and J lost 2 bases, with 8 bases between them. CDR1 and CDR2 from the germline V gene are DFQATT and SNEGSKA (reference sequence). Using RNA transcripts, the TCR beta CDR3 regions were amplified. The library came from an HTBI-primed first-round RT-PCR and a second-round multiplex PCR. Using its own MiXCR run on the multiplex PCR reads, TCRdb lists one record per CDR3 protein. The data show 260,000 or so distinct CDR3 sequences, around 42% seen once. Regarding the study as a whole: Also, most clonotypes expanded in the thyroid above 0.001 frequency appeared in blood. This model predicted ophthalmopathy progression (sensitivity 70% to 71%, specificity around 72%).

Sequencing was carried out using peripheral blood. This chain uses TRBV20-1 with TRBJ1-5, with D unclear. The TCR was taken from an adult man with Graves' ophthalmopathy. The CDR3: CSASPTGNQPQHF. Here the CDR3 DNA reads TGCAGTGCTAGCCCTACAGGCAATCAGCCCCAGCATTTT.